This T cell receptor (beta chain) was sequenced for a study of monozygotic twins with inflammatory bowel disease. The CDR3 spans 14 residues. Germline CDR1 is LNHDA and CDR2 is SQIVND (reference sequence). TCRdb re-called the 5' RACE reads; every CDR3 protein appears as one record, without DNA. This sample's table has 190,000 or so distinct CDR3 sequences. Sequencing was performed on blood. This TCR was sampled from a human donor with ulcerative colitis or Crohn's disease, or a healthy co-twin of an affected twin (not recorded which). This rearrangement joins TRBV19 to TRBJ1-1; the TRBD1 assignment by TCRdb is unverifiable without DNA. The CDR3 loop reads CASSTRQGTTEAFF.